The clone carrying this T cell receptor beta chain was detected only once. Antigen unknown. Trimming removed 6 bases from V and 7 bases from J, with 18 bases in between. Germline lookup yields CDR1 GTSNPN and CDR2 SVGIG (reference sequence). This CDR3 is 13 amino acids long. This sample was taken from a study of regulatory and conventional T cells in RAG deficiency. General observations from the study: Sorted Omenn CD25-high CD127-low cells may not be bona fide Tregs. Omenn patients showed >80% Treg-Tconv overlap and shorter CDR3 lengths. RAG-deficient patients showed markedly lower Shannon entropy and higher Simpson indices than control T-cell subsets. Treg unique TCR beta sequences were about 100-fold fewer in Omenn syndrome and CID/AS patients than controls.

The method was immunoSEQ multiplex PCR; TCRdb's version includes in-frame clones alone and lacks a portion of them. The data contain under 20,000 clones, roughly 86% of them singletons. Blood CD4+ CD25-high CD127-low regulatory T cells supplied the genomic DNA template. The sample was also reused in another study, on regulatory T cells. This second report adds: The PCR used 52 TRBV and 13 TRBJ primers.

The sequencing input was Tregs sorted from blood. The receptor was derived from a human donor in good health. The chain has TRBV30 and TRBJ1-2; D might be TRBD1 (5 bases). The CDR3 sequence: CACHTLGVSGYTF. In DNA form, the CDR3 reads TGTGCCTGCCACACTCTGGGGGTCTCTGGCTACACCTTC. Looking up the rest from reference TRBV30 and TRBJ1-2 gives the full variable domain: SQTIHQWPATLVQPVGSPLSLECTVEGTSNPNLYWYRQAAGRGLQLLFYSVGIGQISSEVPQNLSASRPQDRQFILSSKKLLLSDSGFYLCACHTLGVSGYTFGSGTRLTVV.